The subject of this entry is one TCR beta chain. Described time point: cycle 4 day 1 (C4D1), after around six weeks of nivolumab. All patients relapsed after autologous stem cell transplantation, and brentuximab vedotin exposure varied. Isolation of CD4+ T cells from thawed PBMCs was performed by magnetic negative selection. The patients, who had relapsed/refractory classical Hodgkin lymphoma, achieved best responses of complete response, partial response or progressive disease. Using immunoSEQ multiplex PCR, the repertoire was profiled, and TCRdb retains in-frame clones only, with some absent. The table records 25,000 to 35,000 clones, approximately 81% of them present only once. V was shortened by 2 bases and J by 3 bases, with 11 bases between the two germline ends. Germline CDR1 is SEHNR and CDR2 is FQNEAQ (reference sequence). The CDR3 has 14 residues. This sample is drawn from a study of PD-1 blockade in classical Hodgkin lymphoma.

The sequenced sample was CD4+ T cells from blood, obtained before the fourth cycle of nivolumab. This clonotype was sampled from a human donor with classical Hodgkin lymphoma. The chain carries TRBV7-9 and TRBJ2-7; D uncertain. This chain's CDR3 is CASSLSLLSYEQYF. CDR3 sequence (DNA): TGTGCCAGCAGCTTAAGCCTCCTCAGCTACGAGCAGTACTTC.